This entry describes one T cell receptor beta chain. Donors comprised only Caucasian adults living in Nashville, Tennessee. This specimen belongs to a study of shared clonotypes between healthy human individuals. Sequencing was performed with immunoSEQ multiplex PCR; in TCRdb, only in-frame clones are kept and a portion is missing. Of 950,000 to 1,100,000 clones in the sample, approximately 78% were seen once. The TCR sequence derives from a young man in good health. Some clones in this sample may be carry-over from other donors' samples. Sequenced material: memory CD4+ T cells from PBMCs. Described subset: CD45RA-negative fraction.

The CDR3 sequence: CASRWYRGQGSGQPQHF. The DNA for the CDR3 is TGCGCCAGCAGATGGTACCGGGGGCAGGGATCGGGTCAGCCCCAGCATTTT. The chain employs TRBV4-1 and TRBJ1-5; possible D gene TRBD1, 6 bases. This CDR3 has 17 amino acids. Trimming took 6 bases from V and 6 from J, leaving 24 bases between them. Per the germline V gene, CDR1 is MGHRA and CDR2 is YSYEKL.